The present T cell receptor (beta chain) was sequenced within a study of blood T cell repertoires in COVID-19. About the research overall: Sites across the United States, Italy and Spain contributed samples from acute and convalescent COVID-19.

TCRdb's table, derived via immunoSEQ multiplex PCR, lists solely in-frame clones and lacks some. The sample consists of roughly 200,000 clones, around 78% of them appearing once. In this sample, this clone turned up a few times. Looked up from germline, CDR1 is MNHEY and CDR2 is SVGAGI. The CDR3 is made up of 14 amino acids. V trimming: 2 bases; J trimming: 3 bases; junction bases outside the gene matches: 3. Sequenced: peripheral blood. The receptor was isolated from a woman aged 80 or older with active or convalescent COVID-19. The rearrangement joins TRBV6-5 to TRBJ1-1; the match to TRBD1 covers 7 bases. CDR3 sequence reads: CASSYEGADTEAFF. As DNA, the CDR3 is TGTGCCAGCAGTTACGAGGGGGCGGACACTGAAGCTTTCTTT.